The clone carrying this T cell receptor (beta chain) was counted between two and nine times. The data stem from a study of cytomegalovirus exposure and HLA in healthy donors. Overall study context: When 398 donors were genotyped, roughly 82% of them were found to fall in the Caucasian-associated ancestry cluster.

The PCR used 60 Vbeta and 13 Jbeta primers. Profiled with immunoSEQ multiplex PCR; TCRdb holds only in-frame clones, not every one. The sample has approximately 92,000 clones, 60% to 85% seen once; the top ten hold under 7.5%. With V trimmed by 3 bases and J by 4 bases, 7 bases remained unmatched. The germline V gene has CDR1 SEHNR and CDR2 FQNEAQ (reference sequence). The CDR3 has 15 residues. The sequencing sample was made of PBMCs. This TCR was sampled from a man aged 50 to 59 in good health and CMV-seropositive. The V gene is TRBV7-9, the J gene TRBJ2-3, with TRBD2 identical over 7 bases. The CDR3 loop is CASSLNSGVADTQYF. The CDR3 nucleotides are TGTGCCAGCAGCTTGAACAGCGGGGTCGCAGATACGCAGTATTTT. The whole variable domain, remainder taken from reference TRBV7-9 and TRBJ2-3, is DTGVSQNPRHKITKRGQNVTFRCDPISEHNRLYWYRQTLGQGPEFLTYFQNEAQLEKSRLLSDRFSAERPKGSFSTLEIQRTEQGDSAMYLCASSLNSGVADTQYFGPGTRLTVL.